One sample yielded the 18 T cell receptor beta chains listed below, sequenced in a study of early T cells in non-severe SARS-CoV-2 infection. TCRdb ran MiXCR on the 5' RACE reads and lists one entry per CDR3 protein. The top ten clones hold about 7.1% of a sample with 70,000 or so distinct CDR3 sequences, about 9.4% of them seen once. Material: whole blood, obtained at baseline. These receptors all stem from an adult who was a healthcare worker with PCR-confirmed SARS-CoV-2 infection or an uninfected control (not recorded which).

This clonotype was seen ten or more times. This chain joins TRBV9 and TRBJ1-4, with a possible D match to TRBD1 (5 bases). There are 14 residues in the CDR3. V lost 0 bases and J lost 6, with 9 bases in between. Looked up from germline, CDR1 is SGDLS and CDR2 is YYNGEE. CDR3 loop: CASSVGIGDEKLFF. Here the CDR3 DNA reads TGTGCCAGCAGCGTAGGGATAGGGGATGAAAAACTGTTTTTT.

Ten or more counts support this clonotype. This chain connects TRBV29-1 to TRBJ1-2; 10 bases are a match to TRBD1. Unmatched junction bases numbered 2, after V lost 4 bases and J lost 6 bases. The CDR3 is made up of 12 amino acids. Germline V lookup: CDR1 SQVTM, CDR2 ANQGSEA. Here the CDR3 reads CSVGTGGNGYTF. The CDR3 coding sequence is TGCAGCGTTGGGACAGGGGGAAATGGCTACACCTTC.

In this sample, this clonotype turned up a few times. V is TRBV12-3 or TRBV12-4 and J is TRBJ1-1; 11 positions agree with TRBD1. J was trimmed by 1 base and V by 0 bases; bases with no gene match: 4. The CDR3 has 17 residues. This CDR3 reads CASSLARGTGGNTEAFF. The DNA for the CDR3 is TGTGCCAGCAGTTTAGCGCGAGGGACAGGGGGGAACACTGAAGCTTTCTTT.

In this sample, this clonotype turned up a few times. The CDR3 bases are TGTGCCAGCAGTTACTCGATGGGGAGCTCCTATAATTCACCCCTCCACTTT. Amino acids: CASSYSMGSSYNSPLHF. V gene TRBV6-5 combines with J gene TRBJ1-6; no definite D call. V dropped 0 bases and J dropped 0 bases, with 9 bases sitting between them. From germline, CDR1 is MNHEY and CDR2 SVGAGI. The CDR3 extends over 17 amino acids.

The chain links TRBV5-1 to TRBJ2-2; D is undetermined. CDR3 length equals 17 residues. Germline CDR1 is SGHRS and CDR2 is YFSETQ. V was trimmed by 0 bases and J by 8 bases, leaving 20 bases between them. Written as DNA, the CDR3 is TGCGCCAGCAGCTTGGCCGAGTCCCCATTGACCGGGGGGGAGCTGTTTTTT. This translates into CASSLAESPLTGGELFF.

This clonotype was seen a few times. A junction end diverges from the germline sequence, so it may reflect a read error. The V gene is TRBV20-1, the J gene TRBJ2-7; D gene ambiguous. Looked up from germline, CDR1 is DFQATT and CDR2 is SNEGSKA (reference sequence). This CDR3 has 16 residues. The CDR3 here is CSARGPRLPSAYEQYF. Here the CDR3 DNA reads TGCAGTGCCAGAGGACCACGTCTACCGTCCGCTTACGAGCAGTACTTC.

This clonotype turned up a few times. The CDR3 here is CASSPGLKRAEAFF. The CDR3 DNA is TGTGCCAGCAGCCCGGGGCTCAAGCGAGCTGAAGCTTTCTTT. The chain links TRBV11-2 to TRBJ1-1; perhaps TRBD1 as D (5 bases). Trimming cost V 5 bases and J 6 bases, with 16 bases left between them. From germline, CDR1 is SGHAT and CDR2 FQNNGV. CDR3 length equals 14 residues.

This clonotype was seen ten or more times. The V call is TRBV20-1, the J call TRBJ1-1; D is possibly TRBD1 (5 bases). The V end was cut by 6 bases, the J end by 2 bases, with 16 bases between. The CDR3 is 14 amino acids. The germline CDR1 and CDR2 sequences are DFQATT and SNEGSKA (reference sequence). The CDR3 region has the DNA TGCAGTGCCCCCCAGGGTCTTTTCAACACTGAAGCTTTCTTT. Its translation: CSAPQGLFNTEAFF.

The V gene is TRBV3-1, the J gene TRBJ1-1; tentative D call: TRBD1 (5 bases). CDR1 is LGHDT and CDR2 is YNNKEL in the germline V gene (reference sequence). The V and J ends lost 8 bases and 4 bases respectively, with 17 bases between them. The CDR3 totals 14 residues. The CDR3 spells CASRSALGGTEAFF. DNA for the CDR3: TGTGCCAGCCGCTCAGCACTCGGGGGCACTGAAGCTTTCTTT. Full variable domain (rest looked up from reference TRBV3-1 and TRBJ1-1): DTAVSQTPKYLVTQMGNDKSIKCEQNLGHDTMYWYKQDSKKFLKIMFSYNNKELIINETVPNRFSPKSPDKAHLNLHINSLELGDSAVYFCASRSALGGTEAFFGQGTRLTVV.

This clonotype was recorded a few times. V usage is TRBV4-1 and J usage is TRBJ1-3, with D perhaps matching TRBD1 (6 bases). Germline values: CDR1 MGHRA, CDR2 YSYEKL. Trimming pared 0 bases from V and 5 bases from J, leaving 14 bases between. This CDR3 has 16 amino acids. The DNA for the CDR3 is TGCGCCAGCAGCCAAGATTTGATGCAGGGGCGAAACACCATATATTTT. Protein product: CASSQDLMQGRNTIYF.

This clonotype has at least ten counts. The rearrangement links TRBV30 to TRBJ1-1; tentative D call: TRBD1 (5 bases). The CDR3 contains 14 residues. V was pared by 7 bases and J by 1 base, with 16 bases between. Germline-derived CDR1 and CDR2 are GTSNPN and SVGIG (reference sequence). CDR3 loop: CAYYMGRGNTEAFF. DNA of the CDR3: TGTGCCTATTACATGGGACGTGGGAACACTGAAGCTTTCTTT.

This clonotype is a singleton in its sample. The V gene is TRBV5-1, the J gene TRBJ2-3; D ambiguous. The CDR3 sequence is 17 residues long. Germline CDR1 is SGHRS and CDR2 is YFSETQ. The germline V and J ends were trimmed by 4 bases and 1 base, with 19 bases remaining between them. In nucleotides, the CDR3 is TGCGCCAGCAGCCCATCGAGCCCAACTCGAGGCACAGATACGCAGTATTTT. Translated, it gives CASSPSSPTRGTDTQYF. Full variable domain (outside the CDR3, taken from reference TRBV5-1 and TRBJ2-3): KAGVTQTPRYLIKTRGQQVTLSCSPISGHRSVSWYQQTPGQGLQFLFEYFSETQRNKGNFPGRFSGRQFSNSRSEMNVSTLELGDSALYLCASSPSSPTRGTDTQYFGPGTRLTVL.

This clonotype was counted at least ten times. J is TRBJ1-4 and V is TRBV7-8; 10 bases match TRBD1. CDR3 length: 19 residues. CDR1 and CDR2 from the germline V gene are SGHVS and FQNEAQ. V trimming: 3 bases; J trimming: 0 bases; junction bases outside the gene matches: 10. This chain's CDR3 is CASSFRQGASASTNEKLFF. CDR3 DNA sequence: TGTGCCAGCAGCTTTCGACAGGGGGCAAGCGCATCAACTAATGAAAAACTGTTTTTT.

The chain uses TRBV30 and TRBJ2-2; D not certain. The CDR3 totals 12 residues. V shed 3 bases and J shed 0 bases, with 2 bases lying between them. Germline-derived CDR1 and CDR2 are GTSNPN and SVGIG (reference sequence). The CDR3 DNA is TGTGCCTGGAGACCGAACACCGGGGAGCTGTTTTTT. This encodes CAWRPNTGELFF.

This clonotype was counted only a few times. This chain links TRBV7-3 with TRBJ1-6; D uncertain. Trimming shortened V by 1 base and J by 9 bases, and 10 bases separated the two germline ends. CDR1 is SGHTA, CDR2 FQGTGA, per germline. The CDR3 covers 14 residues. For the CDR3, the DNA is TGTGCCAGCAGCTTAAAAGTGCCGGGTTCACCCCTCCACTTT. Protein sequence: CASSLKVPGSPLHF. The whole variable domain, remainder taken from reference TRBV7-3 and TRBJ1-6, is GAGVSQTPSNKVTEKGKYVELRCDPISGHTALYWYRQSLGQGPEFLIYFQGTGAADDSGLPNDRFFAVRPEGSVSTLKIQRTERGDSAVYLCASSLKVPGSPLHFGNGTRLTVT.

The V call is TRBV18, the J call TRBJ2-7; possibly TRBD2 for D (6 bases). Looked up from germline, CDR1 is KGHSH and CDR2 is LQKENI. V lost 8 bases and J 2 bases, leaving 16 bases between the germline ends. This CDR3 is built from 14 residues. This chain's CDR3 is CASPLGGDTYEQYF. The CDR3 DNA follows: TGTGCCAGCCCCCTTGGAGGGGATACCTACGAGCAGTACTTC.

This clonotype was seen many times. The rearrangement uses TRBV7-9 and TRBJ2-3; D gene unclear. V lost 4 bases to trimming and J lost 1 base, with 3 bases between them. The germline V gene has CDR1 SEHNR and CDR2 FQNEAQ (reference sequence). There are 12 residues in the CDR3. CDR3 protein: CASSWGTDTQYF. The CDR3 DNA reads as TGTGCCAGCAGCTGGGGCACAGATACGCAGTATTTT.

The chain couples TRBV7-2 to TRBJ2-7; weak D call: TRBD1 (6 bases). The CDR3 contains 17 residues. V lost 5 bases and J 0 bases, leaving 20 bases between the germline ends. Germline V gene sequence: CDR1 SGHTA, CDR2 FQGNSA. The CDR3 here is CASSRPATGPLSYEQYF. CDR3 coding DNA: TGTGCCAGCAGCCGGCCTGCCACAGGGCCACTCTCCTACGAGCAGTACTTC.